These T cell receptor beta chains were read from a single sample in a study of shared clonotypes between healthy human individuals. TCRdb's copy holds only in-frame clones and misses some; the assay was immunoSEQ multiplex PCR. This sample has 600,000 to 700,000 clones, with around 73% found just once. Sample: memory CD4+ T cells sorted from blood. These receptors all come from a woman aged 30 to 39 in good health. CDR3s include the opening cysteine and the closing phenylalanine or tryptophan. Each record gives: J gene, clone size, V gene, D gene, CDR3 DNA, CDR3 protein. D genes are given only for firm matches. Rows give clone size only sometimes, using once, few, many, or a class for an expanded clone.

J gene: TRBJ1-1; clone size: -; V gene: TRBV5-1; D gene: TRBD1; CDR3 DNA: TGCGCCAGCAGCTTCAGACAGGGGGCCACTGAAGCTTTCTTT; CDR3 protein: CASSFRQGATEAFF
J gene: TRBJ2-4; clone size: -; V gene: TRBV2; D gene: -; CDR3 DNA: TGTGCCAGCAAACGGGAGAGCCTTCAGTACTTC; CDR3 protein: CASKRESLQYF
J gene: TRBJ2-7; clone size: once; V gene: TRBV7-9; D gene: -; CDR3 DNA: TGTGCCAGCAGCCCCCGACAGTCCTCCTACGAGCAGTACTTC; CDR3 protein: CASSPRQSSYEQYF
J gene: TRBJ2-2; clone size: -; V gene: TRBV18; D gene: -; CDR3 DNA: TGTGCCAGCTCTTTTTGGGATCAAGCCACCGGGGAGCTGTTTTTT; CDR3 protein: CASSFWDQATGELFF
J gene: TRBJ2-7; clone size: -; V gene: TRBV7-9; D gene: TRBD1; CDR3 DNA: TGTGCCAGCAGCTTAGCGGACAGGGCCGAGCAGTACTTC; CDR3 protein: CASSLADRAEQYF
J gene: TRBJ2-2; clone size: -; V gene: TRBV28; D gene: -; CDR3 DNA: TGTGCCAGCAGTTTGGGTGCCACCGGGGAGCTGTTTTTT; CDR3 protein: CASSLGATGELFF
J gene: TRBJ2-3; clone size: -; V gene: TRBV5-6; D gene: -; CDR3 DNA: TGTGCCAGCAGCTTGACAGGCACAGATACGCAGTATTTT; CDR3 protein: CASSLTGTDTQYF
J gene: TRBJ2-1; clone size: few; V gene: TRBV2; D gene: -; CDR3 DNA: TGTGCCAGCGGACTTTACAATGAGCAGTTCTTC; CDR3 protein: CASGLYNEQFF
J gene: TRBJ2-3; clone size: -; V gene: TRBV10-3; D gene: TRBD2; CDR3 DNA: TGTGCCATCAAACGGACTAGCGAAGGCACAGATACGCAGTATTTT; CDR3 protein: CAIKRTSEGTDTQYF
J gene: TRBJ2-7; clone size: -; V gene: TRBV11-2; D gene: -; CDR3 DNA: TGTGCCAGCAGCGCCGATCAATTCGCATCCATCTACGAGCAGTACTTC; CDR3 protein: CASSADQFASIYEQYF